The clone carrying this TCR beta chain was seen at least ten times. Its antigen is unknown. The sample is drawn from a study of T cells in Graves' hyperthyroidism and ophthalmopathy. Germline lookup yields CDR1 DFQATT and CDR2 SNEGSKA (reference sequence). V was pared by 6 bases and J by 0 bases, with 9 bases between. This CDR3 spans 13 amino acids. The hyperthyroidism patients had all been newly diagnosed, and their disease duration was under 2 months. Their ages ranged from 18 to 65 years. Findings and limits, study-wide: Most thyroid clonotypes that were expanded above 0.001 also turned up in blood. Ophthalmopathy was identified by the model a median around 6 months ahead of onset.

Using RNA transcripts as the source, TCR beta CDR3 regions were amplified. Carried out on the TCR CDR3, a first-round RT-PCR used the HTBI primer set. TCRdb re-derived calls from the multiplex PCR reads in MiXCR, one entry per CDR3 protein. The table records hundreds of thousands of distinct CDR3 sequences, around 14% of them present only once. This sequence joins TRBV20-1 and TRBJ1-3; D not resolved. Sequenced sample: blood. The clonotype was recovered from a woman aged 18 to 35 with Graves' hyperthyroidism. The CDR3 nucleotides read TGCAGTGCCATCAAGAGCTCTGGAAACACCATATATTTT. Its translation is CSAIKSSGNTIYF.